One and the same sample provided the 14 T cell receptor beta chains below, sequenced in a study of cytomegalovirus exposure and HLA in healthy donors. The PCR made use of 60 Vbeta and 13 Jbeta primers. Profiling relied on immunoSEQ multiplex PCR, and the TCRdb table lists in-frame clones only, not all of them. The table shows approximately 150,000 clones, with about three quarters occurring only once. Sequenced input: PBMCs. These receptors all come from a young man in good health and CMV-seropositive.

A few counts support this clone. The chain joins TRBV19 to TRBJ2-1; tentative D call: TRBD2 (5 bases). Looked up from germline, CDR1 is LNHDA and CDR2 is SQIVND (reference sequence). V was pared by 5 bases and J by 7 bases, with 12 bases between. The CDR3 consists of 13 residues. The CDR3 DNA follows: TGTGCCAGTAGTGGAGTCGCGGGTAATGAGCAGTTCTTC. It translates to CASSGVAGNEQFF.

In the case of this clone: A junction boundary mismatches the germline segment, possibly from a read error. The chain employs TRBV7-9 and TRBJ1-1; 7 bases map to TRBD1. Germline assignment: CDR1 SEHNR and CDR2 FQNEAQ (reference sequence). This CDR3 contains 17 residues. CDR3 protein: CSSSPSFVQGGSTEAFF. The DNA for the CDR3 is TGTTCCAGCAGCCCTAGTTTTGTGCAGGGGGGATCGACTGAAGCTTTCTTT.

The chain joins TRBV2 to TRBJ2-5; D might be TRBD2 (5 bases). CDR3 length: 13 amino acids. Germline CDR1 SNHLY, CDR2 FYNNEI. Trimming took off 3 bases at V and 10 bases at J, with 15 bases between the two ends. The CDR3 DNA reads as TGTGCCAGCAGTGACAGAGGACCCCGGGGCCAGTACTTC. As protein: CASSDRGPRGQYF.

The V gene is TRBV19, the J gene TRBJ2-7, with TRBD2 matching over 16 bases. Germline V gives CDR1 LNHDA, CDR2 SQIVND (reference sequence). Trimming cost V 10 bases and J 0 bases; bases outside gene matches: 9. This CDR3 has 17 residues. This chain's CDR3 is CATRGLAGGSSSYEQYF. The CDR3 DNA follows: TGTGCCACTAGGGGACTAGCGGGAGGGTCAAGCTCCTACGAGCAGTACTTC.

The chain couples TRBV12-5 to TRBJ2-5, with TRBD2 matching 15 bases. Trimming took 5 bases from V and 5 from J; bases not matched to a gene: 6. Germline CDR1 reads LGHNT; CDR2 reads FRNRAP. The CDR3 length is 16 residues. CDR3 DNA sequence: TGTGCTAGTGGTCCCGGACTAGCGGGAGGGTACGAGACCCAGTACTTC. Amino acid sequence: CASGPGLAGGYETQYF.

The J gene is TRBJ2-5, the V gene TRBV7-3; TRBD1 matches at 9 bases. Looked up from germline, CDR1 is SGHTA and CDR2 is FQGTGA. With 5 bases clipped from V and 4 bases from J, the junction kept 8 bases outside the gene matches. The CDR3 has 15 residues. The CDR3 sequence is CASSQVTGGRETQYF. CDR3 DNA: TGTGCCAGCAGCCAAGTTACAGGGGGCAGAGAGACCCAGTACTTC.

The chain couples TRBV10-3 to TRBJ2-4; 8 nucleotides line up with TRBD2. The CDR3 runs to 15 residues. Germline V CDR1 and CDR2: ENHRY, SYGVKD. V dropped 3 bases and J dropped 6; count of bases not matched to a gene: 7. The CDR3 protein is CAISDAGTSINIQYF. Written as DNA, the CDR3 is TGTGCCATCAGTGACGCTGGGACTAGTATAAACATTCAGTACTTC.

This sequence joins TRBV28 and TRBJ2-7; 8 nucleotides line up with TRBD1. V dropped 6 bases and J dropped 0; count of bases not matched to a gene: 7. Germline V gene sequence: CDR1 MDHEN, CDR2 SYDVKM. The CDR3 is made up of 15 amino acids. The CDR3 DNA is TGTGCCAGCAGCGTTAGACAGGGGAGCTCCTACGAGCAGTACTTC. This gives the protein CASSVRQGSSYEQYF. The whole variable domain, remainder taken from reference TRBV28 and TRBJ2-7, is DVKVTQSSRYLVKRTGEKVFLECVQDMDHENMFWYRQDPGLGLRLIYFSYDVKMKEKGDIPEGYSVSREKKERFSLILESASTNQTSMYLCASSVRQGSSYEQYFGPGTRLTVT.

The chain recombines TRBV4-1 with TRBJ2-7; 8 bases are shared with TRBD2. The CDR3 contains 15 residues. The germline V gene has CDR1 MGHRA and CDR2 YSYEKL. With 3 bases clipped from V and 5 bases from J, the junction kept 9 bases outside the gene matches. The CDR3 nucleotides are TGCGCCAGCAGCCAGGACCAGCGGGAGCTCAACGAGCAGTACTTC. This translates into CASSQDQRELNEQYF.

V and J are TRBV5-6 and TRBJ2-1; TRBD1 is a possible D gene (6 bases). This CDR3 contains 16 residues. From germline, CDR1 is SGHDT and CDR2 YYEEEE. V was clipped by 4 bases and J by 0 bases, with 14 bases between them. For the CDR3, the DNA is TGTGCCAGCAGCCCCACGACAGGCTCCTCCTACAATGAGCAGTTCTTC. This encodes CASSPTTGSSYNEQFF.

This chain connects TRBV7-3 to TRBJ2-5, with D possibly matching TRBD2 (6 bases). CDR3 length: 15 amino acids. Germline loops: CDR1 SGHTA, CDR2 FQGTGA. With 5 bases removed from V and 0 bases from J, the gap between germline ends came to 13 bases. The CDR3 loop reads CASSPQAGYQETQYF. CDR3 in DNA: TGTGCCAGCAGCCCTCAAGCGGGCTACCAAGAGACCCAGTACTTC.

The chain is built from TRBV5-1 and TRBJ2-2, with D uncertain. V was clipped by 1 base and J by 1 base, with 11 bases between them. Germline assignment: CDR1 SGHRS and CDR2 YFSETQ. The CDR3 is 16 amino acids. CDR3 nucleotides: TGCGCCAGCAGCTTGAGACCACTACAGAACACCGGGGAGCTGTTTTTT. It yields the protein CASSLRPLQNTGELFF.

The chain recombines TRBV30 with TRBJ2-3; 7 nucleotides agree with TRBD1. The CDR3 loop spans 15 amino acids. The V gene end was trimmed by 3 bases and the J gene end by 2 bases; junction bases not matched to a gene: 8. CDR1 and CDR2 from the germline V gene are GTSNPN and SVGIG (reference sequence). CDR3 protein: CAWSRAGGFTDTQYF. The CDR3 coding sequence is TGTGCCTGGAGCAGGGCAGGGGGTTTCACAGATACGCAGTATTTT.

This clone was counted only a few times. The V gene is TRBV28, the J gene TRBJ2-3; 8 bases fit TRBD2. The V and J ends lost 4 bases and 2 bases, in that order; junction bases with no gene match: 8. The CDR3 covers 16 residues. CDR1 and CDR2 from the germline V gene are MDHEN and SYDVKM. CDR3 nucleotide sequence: TGTGCCAGCAGTTCCCGACGGGGGGGCCTCACAGATACGCAGTATTTT. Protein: CASSSRRGGLTDTQYF.